The next 2 T cell receptor beta chains were all read from a single sample in a study of blood T cells in healthy people across ages. Through a sample-barcoded 5' primer and a J-beta primer mix, a second PCR was run for roughly 7 to 11 cycles. Each CDR3 protein gets one entry after TCRdb re-called the 5' RACE reads with MiXCR. The sample includes 1.4 million or so distinct CDR3 sequences, roughly 43% seen only once; the top ten take about 4%. Sequenced: blood. The receptors come from a woman aged 18-29 years in good health.

The genes are TRBV20-1 and TRBJ2-1; 14 positions match TRBD2. Germline CDR1 is DFQATT and CDR2 is SNEGSKA (reference sequence). The V gene end was trimmed by 7 bases and the J gene end by 5 bases; junction bases not matched to a gene: 10. The CDR3 extends over 16 amino acids. The CDR3 here is CSVPGLAGGLNNEQFF. The CDR3, as DNA: TGCAGTGTTCCAGGACTAGCGGGGGGTCTAAACAATGAGCAGTTCTTC.

The J gene is TRBJ2-1, the V gene TRBV20-1; unclear D gene. Per germline, CDR1 DFQATT and CDR2 SNEGSKA (reference sequence). Trimming took off 0 bases at V and 7 bases at J, with 10 bases between the two ends. This CDR3 contains 13 residues. The CDR3 sequence: CSAREGYSNEQFF. In DNA, the CDR3 is TGCAGTGCTAGAGAGGGGTATTCGAATGAGCAGTTCTTC.